The rows below give T cell receptor beta chains drawn from one sample of a study of OX40 agonist ivuxolimab in advanced cancers. TCRdb's table, derived via immunoSEQ multiplex PCR, lists solely in-frame clones and lacks some. The sample carries approximately 82,000 clones, approximately 92% recorded once. This material consisted of CD4+ or CD8+ T cells sorted from blood, taken in a trial of the OX40 agonist ivuxolimab. These receptors came from an adult with an advanced solid tumor such as melanoma, head and neck, liver or kidney cancer. The CDR3 runs from the conserved cysteine through the conserved F or W. A D gene is named only where the DNA matches it firmly. Clone size appears in some rows only: once, few, many, or a class for an expanded clone.

V gene: TRBV5-8
J gene: TRBJ2-5
D gene: TRBD2
CDR3 length: 16
clone size: -
CDR3 protein: CASSPGRVPYQETQYF
CDR3 DNA: TGTGCCAGCAGCCCCGGGAGGGTACCGTACCAAGAGACCCAGTACTTC

V gene: TRBV30
J gene: TRBJ2-1
D gene: -
CDR3 length: 15
clone size: -
CDR3 protein: CAWSLDGSSYNEQFF
CDR3 DNA: TGTGCCTGGTCCCTTGACGGCAGCTCCTACAATGAGCAGTTCTTC

V gene: TRBV19
J gene: TRBJ1-4
D gene: -
CDR3 length: 15
clone size: -
CDR3 protein: CASSASGTDNEKLFF
CDR3 DNA: TGTGCCAGTAGTGCATCCGGGACGGATAATGAAAAACTGTTTTTT

V gene: TRBV6-5
J gene: TRBJ1-1
D gene: -
CDR3 length: 15
clone size: -
CDR3 protein: CASSQEDRMGPEAFF
CDR3 DNA: TGTGCCAGCAGTCAAGAAGACAGGATGGGACCTGAAGCTTTCTTT

V gene: TRBV30
J gene: TRBJ1-2
D gene: TRBD1
CDR3 length: 14
clone size: -
CDR3 protein: CAWSIQPGQGLFYF
CDR3 DNA: TGTGCCTGGAGTATACAGCCGGGACAGGGTTTATTCTACTTC

V gene: TRBV7-4
J gene: TRBJ1-3
D gene: -
CDR3 length: 16
clone size: few
CDR3 protein: CASSLFIGISGNTIYF
CDR3 DNA: TGTGCCAGCAGCTTATTTATTGGGATCTCTGGAAACACCATATATTTT

V gene: TRBV5-4
J gene: TRBJ2-7
D gene: TRBD1
CDR3 length: 14
clone size: -
CDR3 protein: CASSSGQDTRWQYF
CDR3 DNA: TGTGCCAGCAGCTCGGGACAGGATACACGGTGGCAGTACTTC

V gene: TRBV19
J gene: TRBJ1-5
D gene: -
CDR3 length: 16
clone size: -
CDR3 protein: CASSRGGVNSNQPQHF
CDR3 DNA: TGTGCCAGTAGTAGGGGGGGCGTAAATAGCAATCAGCCCCAGCATTTT

V gene: TRBV5-6
J gene: TRBJ2-1
D gene: TRBD1
CDR3 length: 15
clone size: -
CDR3 protein: CASSPYAGGYNEQFF
CDR3 DNA: TGTGCCAGCAGCCCATACGCAGGGGGCTACAATGAGCAGTTCTTC

V gene: TRBV6-5
J gene: TRBJ2-5
D gene: -
CDR3 length: 14
clone size: -
CDR3 protein: CASSYSMSRETQYF
CDR3 DNA: TGTGCCAGCAGTTACTCTATGTCTCGGGAGACCCAGTACTTC

V gene: TRBV7-9
J gene: TRBJ2-3
D gene: -
CDR3 length: 16
clone size: -
CDR3 protein: CASSLSSAMSTDTQYF
CDR3 DNA: TGTGCCAGCAGCCTCTCTAGCGCGATGAGCACAGATACGCAGTATTTT

V gene: TRBV9
J gene: TRBJ2-4
D gene: TRBD2
CDR3 length: 14
clone size: -
CDR3 protein: CASSGSGSIYIQYF
CDR3 DNA: TGTGCCAGCAGCGGAAGCGGGAGCATATACATTCAGTACTTC

V gene: TRBV19
J gene: TRBJ2-3
D gene: TRBD2
CDR3 length: 14
clone size: -
CDR3 protein: CASSVAGATDTQYF
CDR3 DNA: TGTGCCAGTAGTGTAGCGGGAGCCACAGATACGCAGTATTTT

V gene: TRBV18
J gene: TRBJ2-1
D gene: TRBD2
CDR3 length: 17
clone size: -
CDR3 protein: CASSPLNGGAAGNEQFF
CDR3 DNA: TGTGCCAGCTCTCCTCTTAACGGGGGGGCCGCCGGCAATGAGCAGTTCTTC

V gene: TRBV6-5
J gene: TRBJ2-7
D gene: -
CDR3 length: 15
clone size: -
CDR3 protein: CASSYSPSASYEQYF
CDR3 DNA: TGTGCCAGCAGTTACTCTCCTAGCGCATCCTACGAGCAGTACTTC

V gene: TRBV5-1
J gene: TRBJ2-2
D gene: -
CDR3 length: 13
clone size: -
CDR3 protein: CASTRGGTGELFF
CDR3 DNA: TGCGCCAGCACCCGAGGGGGGACCGGGGAGCTGTTTTTT